This entry lists 24 T cell receptor beta chains sequenced from one sample in a study of monozygotic twins with inflammatory bowel disease. Each CDR3 protein gets one entry in TCRdb, which reprocessed the 5' RACE reads and gives no DNA. The listing contains under 200,000 distinct CDR3 sequences. The sequenced material came from blood. The receptor source for this set is a human donor with ulcerative colitis or Crohn's disease, or a healthy co-twin of an affected twin (not recorded which).

The genes are TRBV29-1 and TRBJ2-7; TCRdb outputs TRBD2, but without DNA this stays unchecked. In germline, CDR1 is SQVTM, CDR2 ANQGSEA. The CDR3 is 15 amino acids. CDR3 sequence reads: CSVEKLAGAPYEQYF.

This rearrangement joins TRBV5-1 to TRBJ1-1; TCRdb designates TRBD1, a call that cannot be tested without DNA. In germline, CDR1 is SGHRS, CDR2 YFSETQ. The CDR3 is 12 amino acids. CDR3 region: CASSYRGYEAFF. Drawing the rest from reference TRBV5-1 and TRBJ1-1, the complete variable domain is KAGVTQTPRYLIKTRGQQVTLSCSPISGHRSVSWYQQTPGQGLQFLFEYFSETQRNKGNFPGRFSGRQFSNSRSEMNVSTLELGDSALYLCASSYRGYEAFFGQGTRLTVV.

This chain uses TRBV10-3 with TRBJ2-1. This CDR3 region has 11 residues. The germline V gene has CDR1 ENHRY and CDR2 SYGVKD. CDR3 residues: CAISDLDEQFF.

The chain employs TRBV30 and TRBJ1-4. This CDR3 has 13 amino acids. The germline gives CDR1 GTSNPN, CDR2 SVGIG (reference sequence). CDR3 loop: CACRGATNEKLFF.

The chain has TRBV20-1 and TRBJ2-2; TCRdb's D gene call, TRBD2, goes unchecked for lack of DNA. This CDR3 is 16 amino acids long. The V gene's germline CDR1 is DFQATT and CDR2 SNEGSKA (reference sequence). The CDR3 protein is CSASSAGVPNTGELFF.

The V gene is TRBV5-1, the J gene TRBJ1-1. The germline CDR1 and CDR2 sequences are SGHRS and YFSETQ. This CDR3 is 14 amino acids long. This CDR3 reads CASSPWVADTEAFF.

CDR3 in amino acids: CATSDGASYEQYF. The chain carries TRBV24-1 and TRBJ2-7. The CDR3 is 13 residues long. CDR1 is KGHDR and CDR2 is SFDVKD in the germline V gene.

The chain links TRBV6-2 or TRBV6-3 to TRBJ2-7. CDR1 is MNHEY, CDR2 SVGEGT, per germline. This CDR3 has 14 residues. The CDR3 spells CASSYSSTTYEQYF.

The chain joins TRBV5-1 to TRBJ1-3; lacking DNA, the TRBD1 call made by TCRdb goes unchecked. CDR3 length: 15 amino acids. Per germline, CDR1 SGHRS and CDR2 YFSETQ. The CDR3 here is CASSSTGGSGNTIYF.

The V and J genes are TRBV20-1 and TRBJ2-1. The CDR3 loop spans 13 amino acids. Germline V gene lookup returns CDR1 DFQATT and CDR2 SNEGSKA (reference sequence). The CDR3 here is CSASLSNYNEQFF.

V usage is TRBV28 and J usage is TRBJ2-1; absent DNA, TCRdb's TRBD1 call cannot be checked. CDR3 size: 12 residues. CDR1 is MDHEN, CDR2 SYDVKM, per germline. CDR3 amino acids: CASSLSPGEQFF.

The V gene is TRBV6-5, the J gene TRBJ2-2; TCRdb calls TRBD2, which cannot be checked without DNA. The CDR3 covers 15 residues. CDR1 is MNHEY and CDR2 is SVGAGI in the germline V gene. The CDR3 loop reads CASRDSGTLTGELFF.

The chain employs TRBV2 and TRBJ2-1; absent DNA, TCRdb's TRBD2 call cannot be checked. There are 13 residues in the CDR3. Germline CDR1 and CDR2: SNHLY and FYNNEI. This CDR3 reads CAKWRDINNEQFF.

The genes are TRBV12-3 or TRBV12-4 and TRBJ2-3; the D call from TCRdb, TRBD1, cannot be confirmed without DNA. The CDR3 sequence is 11 residues long. The CDR3: CASRSPGAQYF.

The chain recombines TRBV6-5 with TRBJ2-7; TCRdb reports TRBD2, a call that lacks DNA to check it against. Germline values: CDR1 MNHEY, CDR2 SVGAGI. This CDR3 spans 19 amino acids. The CDR3 spells CASSYSRSKDTTGPYEQYF.

The rearrangement joins TRBV7-2 to TRBJ1-3; the D gene TCRdb calls, TRBD1, cannot be checked with no DNA. CDR3 size: 16 residues. Germline lookup yields CDR1 SGHTA and CDR2 FQGNSA. The CDR3 loop reads CASSSHGTGTGNTIYF.

The genes are TRBV5-1 and TRBJ2-1; TCRdb indicates TRBD1, and absent DNA this call remains unverified. The germline V gene has CDR1 SGHRS and CDR2 YFSETQ. The CDR3 is 14 amino acids. This CDR3 is CASSPATGDGEQFF.

The chain links TRBV5-4 to TRBJ2-5; there is no DNA to check the TCRdb D call of TRBD1. Germline V CDR1 and CDR2: SGHNT, YYREEE (reference sequence). The CDR3 spans 14 residues. CDR3 loop: CASSRDREGETQYF.

The rearrangement links TRBV19 to TRBJ2-3; the D call from TCRdb, TRBD1, cannot be confirmed without DNA. The length of the CDR3 is 16 residues. CDR1 and CDR2 from the germline V gene are LNHDA and SQIVND (reference sequence). CDR3 sequence: CASSLDRDTYTDTQYF.

The chain is built from TRBV7-2 and TRBJ1-2; the TCRdb call, TRBD1, lacks DNA for checking. The CDR3 contains 15 residues. Germline V gene data show CDR1 as SGHTA and CDR2 as FQGNSA. The CDR3 sequence: CASSSARTRTYGYTF.

This chain connects TRBV25-1 to TRBJ2-7; the TCRdb D gene call, TRBD1, has no DNA to confirm it. Per the germline V gene, CDR1 is MGHDK and CDR2 is SYGVNS. The CDR3 loop spans 15 amino acids. The chain's CDR3 is CASSGRDRSPYEQYF.

The gene calls are TRBV5-1 and TRBJ2-1; lacking DNA, the TRBD1 call made by TCRdb goes unchecked. The germline V gene encodes CDR1 SGHRS and CDR2 YFSETQ. This CDR3 comprises 18 residues. This CDR3 reads CASSWWSGGALRVDEQFF. Variable domain in full (rest from reference TRBV5-1 and TRBJ2-1): KAGVTQTPRYLIKTRGQQVTLSCSPISGHRSVSWYQQTPGQGLQFLFEYFSETQRNKGNFPGRFSGRQFSNSRSEMNVSTLELGDSALYLCASSWWSGGALRVDEQFFGPGTRLTVL.

This rearrangement joins TRBV6-5 to TRBJ2-5; the D call of TRBD1 rests on TCRdb alone, since no DNA is present to check it. This CDR3 contains 15 residues. CDR1 is MNHEY and CDR2 is SVGAGI in the germline V gene. The CDR3 protein is CASSFGTGPQETQYF.

The chain couples TRBV19 to TRBJ1-2; without DNA, the TCRdb call of TRBD1 cannot be checked. The germline V gene has CDR1 LNHDA and CDR2 SQIVND (reference sequence). CDR3 size: 13 residues. CDR3 residues: CASRGSPYSGYTF.